This passage covers 8 T cell receptor beta chains from one sample sequenced in a study of T cell repertoires in cytomegalovirus infection (dated by TCRdb to 2018 to 2020). This specimen's treatment or condition label, per the study, means: in vitro stimulation with specific CMV peptide epitopes to enrich CMV-specific T cells. No cognate antigen is known for these TCRs. Instrument on record: Illumina HiSeq 1500. TCRdb trimmed public reads at Q25 via fastp, called clones via MiXCR and kept in-frame beta chains. For every CDR3 protein sequence, its rows merge into one entry that carries the most common genes and DNA. For this sample there are tens of thousands of distinct CDR3 sequences; roughly a quarter appear just once. Jointly, the top ten make up 50% of the sample. Sequencing used CD8+ T cells from cultured PBMCs, obtained from culture after CMV antigen stimulation. Every receptor here comes from a human donor in good health (CMV status not recorded). Some clones in this sample may be carry-over from other donors' samples.

This clonotype came up a few times. V gene TRBV4-3 combines with J gene TRBJ2-2; no definite D call. This CDR3 spans 14 amino acids. Germline V gives CDR1 LGHNA, CDR2 YSLEER. The V gene lost 0 bases and the J gene lost 6 bases, with 8 bases spanning the gap. CDR3 sequence: CASSQENGSGELFF. The CDR3 DNA reads TGCGCCAGCAGCCAAGAAAATGGCTCCGGGGAGCTGTTTTTT.

This chain joins TRBV28 and TRBJ1-1, with D possibly matching TRBD1 (6 bases). The CDR3 sequence is 17 residues long. V gave up 6 bases and J gave up 1 base, with 21 bases separating them. Germline V gene data show CDR1 as MDHEN and CDR2 as SYDVKM. CDR3 DNA sequence: TGTGCCAGCAGCGGGGAGCAACAGGGAATCGCGAACACTGAAGCTTTCTTT. As protein: CASSGEQQGIANTEAFF.

This rearrangement joins TRBV20-1 to TRBJ2-1, with D hard to call. Germline-derived CDR1 and CDR2 are DFQATT and SNEGSKA (reference sequence). Trimming left V 5 bases short and J 4 bases short, with 6 bases between. There are 11 residues in the CDR3. This CDR3 is CSADHYNEQFF. The CDR3 DNA follows: TGCAGTGCTGACCATTACAATGAGCAGTTCTTC.

V and J are TRBV7-9 and TRBJ1-1; the D is unclear. Deletions cut 5 bases from V and 8 bases from J, with 15 bases between. The V gene's germline CDR1 is SEHNR and CDR2 FQNEAQ (reference sequence). The CDR3 is 13 residues long. The CDR3 here is CASSEGPMTEAFF. CDR3 sequence (DNA): TGTGCCAGCAGCGAAGGGCCTATGACAGAAGCTTTCTTT.

This clonotype was picked up a small number of times. The chain is built from TRBV19 and TRBJ2-2; 9 bases are shared with TRBD1. The J segment lost 2 bases and the V segment lost 1 base, leaving 8 bases of the junction unmatched. Germline V CDR1 and CDR2: LNHDA, SQIVND (reference sequence). The CDR3 covers 18 residues. The CDR3 DNA sequence: TGTGCCAGTAGTATAGCCCTCCTACAGGGGGCTAACACCGGGGAGCTGTTTTTT. Its translation is CASSIALLQGANTGELFF.

In its sample, this clonotype was seen a few times. J is TRBJ1-1 and V is TRBV19, with D unresolved. The CDR3 totals 15 residues. Germline-derived CDR1 and CDR2 are LNHDA and SQIVND (reference sequence). V was clipped by 5 bases and J by 0 bases, with 13 bases between them. DNA for the CDR3: TGTGCCAGTAGTGCGGACGGCCTTCTGAACACTGAAGCTTTCTTT. Translated, it gives CASSADGLLNTEAFF. Variable domain in full (rest from reference TRBV19 and TRBJ1-1): DGGITQSPKYLFRKEGQNVTLSCEQNLNHDAMYWYRQDPGQGLRLIYYSQIVNDFQKGDIAEGYSVSREKKESFPLTVTSAQKNPTAFYLCASSADGLLNTEAFFGQGTRLTVV.

This clonotype was seen at least ten times. The gene calls are TRBV11-3 and TRBJ2-5; D unresolved. This CDR3 region has 11 residues. The germline CDR1 and CDR2 sequences are SGHNT and YENEEA. The ends were cut back, 6 bases at V and 0 bases at J, with 2 bases in the middle. The CDR3: CASRDQETQYF. The CDR3 DNA reads as TGTGCCAGCAGAGACCAAGAGACCCAGTACTTC.

This clonotype has only a few counts. The chain is built from TRBV5-1 and TRBJ2-1; D not certain. From germline, CDR1 is SGHRS and CDR2 YFSETQ. The V and J ends lost 4 bases and 0 bases respectively, with 14 bases between them. The CDR3 consists of 16 residues. The CDR3 DNA sequence: TGCGCCAGCAGCCAGACTGGAGAGGCCTCCTACAATGAGCAGTTCTTC. The encoded protein is CASSQTGEASYNEQFF.